Described below is a single TCR beta chain sequence and its context. Its antigen remains unidentified. The data are from a study of early T cells in non-severe SARS-CoV-2 infection. Background on the study: Unpaired chains resulted from sequencing bulk RNA of unsorted whole blood.

Study-wide findings and caveats: There was a bias toward anti-spike CD8 responses in VDJdb matching, which missed private and CD4 specificities.

The CDR3 runs to 14 residues. Germline CDR1 is SGHTA and CDR2 is FQGTGA. V lost 4 bases to trimming and J lost 0 bases, with 6 bases between them. Unique molecular identifier tags were affixed to discrete cDNA molecules. Via MiXCR, TCRdb re-called the 5' RACE reads, giving one row per CDR3 protein. The data hold some 50,000 distinct CDR3 sequences, with 7% to 10% observed a single time. This receptor was obtained from an adult who was a healthcare worker with PCR-confirmed SARS-CoV-2 infection or an uninfected control (not recorded which). The sequenced sample was whole blood. The genes are TRBV7-3 and TRBJ2-2, with D unclear. CDR3 DNA sequence: TGTGCCAGCAGCTCCCCGGCGAACACCGGGGAGCTGTTTTTT. It yields the protein CASSSPANTGELFF.